These 29 T cell receptor beta chains originate from one sample sequenced in a study of shared clonotypes between healthy human individuals. Libraries were prepared by immunoSEQ multiplex PCR; TCRdb keeps only in-frame clonotypes and omits some of them. Of roughly 1.4 million clones in the sample, approximately 98.5% were seen once. The sample taken for sequencing was naive CD4+ T cells sorted from blood. Subset defined: CD45RA+ positively selected. Receptor source: a man aged 25 to 45 in good health.

The chain links TRBV6-5 to TRBJ2-3; D not certain. The CDR3 length is 11 residues. Trimming took 8 bases from V and 4 from J, leaving 7 bases between them. Germline assignment: CDR1 MNHEY and CDR2 SVGAGI. CDR3 in amino acids: CASLRADTQYF. CDR3 DNA sequence: TGTGCCAGCCTTCGGGCAGATACGCAGTATTTT.

The chain uses TRBV6-5 and TRBJ2-3; the D gene could be TRBD1 or TRBD2 (6 bases each). Germline V lookup: CDR1 MNHEY, CDR2 SVGAGI. V lost 3 bases, J lost 6 bases, and 13 bases lay in between. The CDR3 totals 14 residues. CDR3 residues: CASSYSRGGDTQYF. CDR3 coding DNA: TGTGCCAGCAGTTATAGTAGAGGGGGGGATACGCAGTATTTT.

The genes are TRBV10-1 and TRBJ2-7, with 9 positions matching TRBD2. Germline trimming cut 4 bases from V and 6 bases from J; bases unmatched to any gene: 13. Germline CDR1 and CDR2: WNHNN and SYGVQD (reference sequence). The CDR3 runs 16 residues. Written as DNA, the CDR3 is TGCGCCAGCAGTGTTCAAGCGGGAGGCCCCTGGGGCGAGCAGTACTTC. It is translated as CASSVQAGGPWGEQYF.

The chain employs TRBV5-1 and TRBJ2-5; a possible D gene is TRBD1 (6 bases). The length of the CDR3 is 14 residues. Germline CDR1 SGHRS, CDR2 YFSETQ. Trimming shortened V by 4 bases and J by 5 bases, and 15 bases separated the two germline ends. The CDR3 sequence is CASSLTGFGETQYF. As DNA, the CDR3 is TGCGCCAGCAGCCTGACAGGTTTCGGTGAGACCCAGTACTTC.

V and J are TRBV2 and TRBJ1-5; D possibly corresponds to TRBD1 (5 bases). Germline-derived CDR1 and CDR2 are SNHLY and FYNNEI. This CDR3 contains 12 residues. Between the trimmed V and J ends, which lost 6 bases and 5 bases, there was a span of 8 bases. The CDR3, as DNA: TGTGCCAGCAGGCAGGGAGATCAGCCCCAGCATTTT. This codes for CASRQGDQPQHF. Complete variable domain (other parts from reference TRBV2 and TRBJ1-5): EPEVTQTPSHQVTQMGQEVILRCVPISNHLYFYWYRQILGQKVEFLVSFYNNEISEKSEIFDDQFSVERPDGSNFTLKIRSTKLEDSAMYFCASRQGDQPQHFGDGTRLSIL.

The chain has TRBV27 and TRBJ1-1; 8 nucleotides line up with TRBD1. Germline assignment: CDR1 MNHEY and CDR2 SMNVEV (reference sequence). The CDR3 covers 13 residues. Losses at the gene ends were 5 bases for V and 5 bases for J; bases not matched to a gene: 4. DNA of the CDR3: TGTGCCAGCAGTCACCAGGGGGCTACTGAAGCTTTCTTT. Translated, it gives CASSHQGATEAFF.

A note on this clone: Within the sample, other DNA sequences also encode this same CDR3. V gene TRBV28 combines with J gene TRBJ2-7; D gene uncertain. Germline loops: CDR1 MDHEN, CDR2 SYDVKM. Between the trimmed V and J ends, which lost 3 bases and 0 bases, there was a span of 9 bases. The CDR3 covers 14 residues. The CDR3 reads CASSFVGNSYEQYF. DNA for the CDR3: TGTGCCAGCAGTTTTGTGGGGAACTCCTACGAGCAGTACTTC.

This clone occurred once. The V call is TRBV18, the J call TRBJ2-1, with 9 positions matching TRBD1. CDR3 size: 16 residues. CDR1 KGHSH and CDR2 LQKENI come from the germline V gene. V dropped 1 base and J dropped 5; count of bases not matched to a gene: 6. CDR3 sequence reads: CASSPLNRGPNNEQFF. The CDR3 DNA sequence: TGTGCCAGCTCACCACTTAACAGGGGGCCGAACAATGAGCAGTTCTTC.

V is TRBV11-2 and J is TRBJ2-5; D remains ambiguous. The CDR3 contains 16 residues. CDR1 SGHAT and CDR2 FQNNGV come from the germline V gene. Trimming took off 2 bases at V and 2 bases at J, with 15 bases between the two ends. Here the CDR3 DNA reads TGTGCCAGCAGCTTAAGGGAAAGGCGGCGACAAGAGACCCAGTACTTC. It specifies CASSLRERRRQETQYF.

The chain combines TRBV7-2 with TRBJ1-3; 9 bases are shared with TRBD1. V was clipped by 1 base and J by 2 bases; unmatched bases: 3. The germline V gene has CDR1 SGHTA and CDR2 FQGNSA. The CDR3 is 16 amino acids. CDR3 amino acids: CASSLGGQGTGNTIYF. Here the CDR3 DNA reads TGTGCCAGCAGCTTAGGGGGACAGGGAACTGGAAACACCATATATTTT.

The chain recombines TRBV7-2 with TRBJ2-1, with D perhaps TRBD2 (6 bases). V was cut by 1 base and J by 4 bases, with 11 bases left in between. Germline lookup yields CDR1 SGHTA and CDR2 FQGNSA. The CDR3 length is 15 residues. The CDR3 spells CASSLGSTSYNEQFF. In DNA, the CDR3 is TGTGCCAGCAGCTTAGGATCGACTAGTTACAATGAGCAGTTCTTC.

The rearrangement uses TRBV7-6 and TRBJ1-1; weak D call: TRBD1 (6 bases). V lost 3 bases and J lost 4, with 9 bases in between. CDR1 is SGHVS, CDR2 FNYEAQ, per germline. The CDR3 sequence is 13 residues long. The DNA of the CDR3 is TGTGCCAGCAGCTTTGGGGGCGGCACTGAAGCTTTCTTT. Its protein is CASSFGGGTEAFF.

The chain recombines TRBV5-1 with TRBJ1-1; D gene ambiguous. CDR1 is SGHRS and CDR2 is YFSETQ in the germline V gene. Trimming pared 5 bases from V and 0 bases from J, leaving 17 bases between. The CDR3 has 16 amino acids. The CDR3 region is CASRAGSLTLNTEAFF. In DNA, the CDR3 is TGCGCCAGCAGAGCCGGGAGCTTAACTTTGAACACTGAAGCTTTCTTT. Drawing the rest from reference TRBV5-1 and TRBJ1-1, the complete variable domain is KAGVTQTPRYLIKTRGQQVTLSCSPISGHRSVSWYQQTPGQGLQFLFEYFSETQRNKGNFPGRFSGRQFSNSRSEMNVSTLELGDSALYLCASRAGSLTLNTEAFFGQGTRLTVV.

The V gene is TRBV18, the J gene TRBJ2-7; 8 bases map to TRBD2. V lost 3 bases and J lost 7; bases outside the gene matches: 14. The CDR3 contains 16 residues. The germline gives CDR1 KGHSH, CDR2 LQKENI. CDR3 amino acids: CASSPGGGAAGREQYF. CDR3 nucleotides: TGTGCCAGCTCACCCGGGGGGGGAGCTGCCGGGAGGGAGCAGTACTTC.

This chain connects TRBV28 to TRBJ1-3; no reliable D call. There are 16 residues in the CDR3. The V gene's germline CDR1 is MDHEN and CDR2 SYDVKM. Trimming cost V 6 bases and J 2 bases, with 17 bases left between them. Written as DNA, the CDR3 is TGTGCCAGCAGACCCACGACCGACGGGGCTGGAAACACCATATATTTT. Translating gives CASRPTTDGAGNTIYF.

V gene TRBV25-1 combines with J gene TRBJ2-1, with 10 bases that match TRBD2. The CDR3 loop spans 15 amino acids. Losses at the gene ends were 5 bases for V and 2 bases for J; bases not matched to a gene: 3. In germline, CDR1 is MGHDK, CDR2 SYGVNS. The CDR3 DNA is TGTGCCAGCAGTAAAACTAGCGGGGCCTACAATGAGCAGTTCTTC. Encoded protein: CASSKTSGAYNEQFF.

The chain employs TRBV18 and TRBJ1-2; D is unclear. V shed 4 bases and J shed 4 bases, with 13 bases lying between them. Germline V gene lookup returns CDR1 KGHSH and CDR2 LQKENI. CDR3 length: 14 residues. The CDR3, as DNA: TGTGCCAGCTCACAAACGAGGGTAGGCTATGGCTACACCTTC. Its translation is CASSQTRVGYGYTF.

The chain recombines TRBV5-4 with TRBJ2-7, with D tentatively TRBD2 (5 bases). Germline V lookup: CDR1 SGHNT, CDR2 YYREEE (reference sequence). This CDR3 comprises 14 residues. The V gene lost 0 bases and the J gene lost 5 bases, with 12 bases spanning the gap. CDR3 sequence reads: CASSLGGISNEQYF. Here the CDR3 DNA reads TGTGCCAGCAGCTTGGGAGGGATTTCAAACGAGCAGTACTTC.

This sequence joins TRBV5-1 and TRBJ2-7; 7 bases align to TRBD1. This CDR3 comprises 16 residues. J gave up 3 bases and V 0 bases, and 9 bases lay outside the gene matches. Per the germline V gene, CDR1 is SGHRS and CDR2 is YFSETQ. The CDR3 loop reads CASSLGAGTVVYEQYF. In nucleotides, the CDR3 is TGCGCCAGCAGCTTGGGAGCCGGGACAGTGGTCTACGAGCAGTACTTC.

The V call is TRBV9, the J call TRBJ2-1, with D uncertain. The CDR3 has 13 amino acids. CDR1 and CDR2 (germline): SGDLS, YYNGEE. Deletions cut 0 bases from V and 11 bases from J, with 12 bases between. In nucleotides, the CDR3 is TGTGCCAGCAGCGTAGGCGGATATAGACAGCAGTTCTTC. Protein product: CASSVGGYRQQFF. Combining the CDR3 with reference TRBV9 and TRBJ2-1 gives the whole variable domain DSGVTQTPKHLITATGQRVTLRCSPRSGDLSVYWYQQSLDQGLQFLIQYYNGEERAKGNILERFSAQQFPDLHSELNLSSLELGDSALYFCASSVGGYRQQFFGPGTRLTVL.

The chain couples TRBV19 to TRBJ2-1; 11 nucleotides match TRBD2. The CDR3 length is 18 residues. V gave up 3 bases and J gave up 10 bases; unmatched junction bases: 17. Germline lookup yields CDR1 LNHDA and CDR2 SQIVND (reference sequence). The CDR3 DNA reads TGTGCCAGTAGTATCGCAGGCCGCCGATTTAGCGGGAGGGCCGAGCAGTTCTTC. The encoded protein is CASSIAGRRFSGRAEQFF.

With regard to this clone: Additional DNA sequences in this sample encode the identical CDR3. The chain recombines TRBV19 with TRBJ1-2; TRBD1 might be the D (5 bases). Germline CDR1 LNHDA, CDR2 SQIVND (reference sequence). Between the trimmed V and J ends, which lost 3 bases and 4 bases, there was a span of 12 bases. This CDR3 has 14 amino acids. CDR3 region: CASSITGTFYGYTF. CDR3 sequence (DNA): TGTGCCAGTAGTATTACCGGGACTTTCTATGGCTACACCTTC. The whole variable domain, filled in from reference TRBV19 and TRBJ1-2, reads DGGITQSPKYLFRKEGQNVTLSCEQNLNHDAMYWYRQDPGQGLRLIYYSQIVNDFQKGDIAEGYSVSREKKESFPLTVTSAQKNPTAFYLCASSITGTFYGYTFGSGTRLTVV.

V is TRBV15 and J is TRBJ2-1, with 9 bases matching TRBD1. The CDR3 covers 15 residues. V shed 0 bases and J 9 bases; nucleotides not matched to a gene: 6. Per the germline V gene, CDR1 is LNHNV and CDR2 is YYDKDF (reference sequence). CDR3 amino acids: CATSREGQGFSEQFF. In DNA form, the CDR3 reads TGTGCCACCAGCAGAGAGGGACAGGGCTTCAGTGAGCAGTTCTTC.

This clone appeared a single time. V is TRBV12-5 and J is TRBJ2-1; 13 bases fit TRBD2. The junction had 20 bases not matched to a gene; V was cut back by 0 bases and J by 6 bases. The CDR3 spans 22 residues. Germline values: CDR1 LGHNT, CDR2 FRNRAP. In DNA, the CDR3 is TGTGCTAGTGGTTTGGTACTAGTTACTGGGCGAACCGGACTAGCGGGAGTCAATGAGCAGTTCTTC. Protein: CASGLVLVTGRTGLAGVNEQFF.

The gene calls are TRBV4-3 and TRBJ2-7; the D gene is possibly TRBD2 (5 bases). V was pared by 0 bases and J by 2 bases, with 14 bases between. Germline V gene lookup returns CDR1 LGHNA and CDR2 YSLEER. The CDR3 has 16 residues. The CDR3 nucleotides are TGCGCCAGCAGCCAAGATCCGGGGAGTAAGGCCTACGAGCAGTACTTC. Translated: CASSQDPGSKAYEQYF.

A remark on this clone: This sample also contains other DNA sequences that code for the same CDR3. The chain recombines TRBV7-3 with TRBJ2-6, with a weak D call TRBD2 (5 bases). V lost 5 bases and J lost 0, with 8 bases in between. This CDR3 region has 15 residues. Germline V gene lookup returns CDR1 SGHTA and CDR2 FQGTGA. The DNA for the CDR3 is TGTGCCAGCAGCCCTCGGGGCTCTGGGGCCAACGTCCTGACTTTC. Translating it yields CASSPRGSGANVLTF.

The chain couples TRBV28 to TRBJ2-3, with D unresolved. Trimming stripped 6 bases from V and 0 bases from J, with 16 bases between. The CDR3 length is 16 residues. Germline CDR1 is MDHEN and CDR2 is SYDVKM. The DNA of the CDR3 is TGTGCCAGCAGGCGAGGTGAAAGGATTAGCACAGATACGCAGTATTTT. Its translation is CASRRGERISTDTQYF.

The chain joins TRBV10-3 to TRBJ2-5; 13 bases are shared with TRBD2. The J segment lost 5 bases and the V segment lost 6 bases, leaving 9 bases of the junction unmatched. CDR3 length equals 16 residues. Germline V gene lookup returns CDR1 ENHRY and CDR2 SYGVKD. CDR3 coding DNA: TGTGCCATCAGGAAACACGGGACTAGCGGGACGGAGACCCAGTACTTC. Translated, it gives CAIRKHGTSGTETQYF.

This clone was recorded only once. The chain combines TRBV11-3 with TRBJ2-1; D possibly uses TRBD1 or TRBD2 (6 bases each). Germline V gene sequence: CDR1 SGHNT, CDR2 YENEEA. Trimming took off 2 bases at V and 8 bases at J, with 7 bases between the two ends. CDR3 length equals 12 residues. The CDR3 nucleotides read TGTGCCAGCAGCTTAAGGGGGGATGAGCAGTTCTTC. Encoded protein: CASSLRGDEQFF.